This TCR beta chain was found in a study of T cell responses to AZD1222 COVID-19 vaccine. Whole-study results and caveats: Every sample of the repertoires postdated the peak T cell response. Among spike-specific TCRs, nearly half reportedly target unmutated variant regions. Clonal diversity may have been underestimated, and the donors were mostly white British, with more females than males.

Timing groups of about 4 and about 12 weeks for second doses were pooled. Generated by immunoSEQ multiplex PCR, the TCRdb table keeps only in-frame clones and is missing some. Of 50,000 or so clones in the sample, about 91% were seen once. This clone was seen a handful of times. Its antigen is not known. CDR1 SEHNR and CDR2 FQNEAQ come from the germline V gene (reference sequence). The CDR3 sequence is 16 residues long. V lost 3 bases, J lost 4 bases, and 3 bases stayed unmatched. Sequencing used peripheral blood, obtained 28 days after the second AZD1222 dose. The clonotype comes from an adult who received the AZD1222 COVID-19 vaccine. The chain is built from TRBV7-9 and TRBJ2-3; 14 bases agree with TRBD2. In nucleotides, the CDR3 is TGTGCCAGCAGCTTCGGGACTAGCGGGAGAGCAGATACGCAGTATTTT. Encoded protein: CASSFGTSGRADTQYF.